The 3 T cell receptor beta chains presented below share a single source sample, sequenced in a study of cytomegalovirus exposure and HLA in healthy donors. PCR used 60 Vbeta primers and 13 Jbeta primers. Only in-frame clones appear in the TCRdb table, and some are missing; sequencing was by immunoSEQ multiplex PCR. The profile shows about 170,000 clones, approximately 78% of them singletons. The source material was PBMCs. These receptors came from a woman in her forties or fifties in good health and CMV-seropositive.

This sequence joins TRBV18 and TRBJ1-4; 8 nucleotides align to TRBD1. V was clipped by 3 bases and J by 3 bases; unmatched bases: 3. Looked up from germline, CDR1 is KGHSH and CDR2 is LQKENI. The length of the CDR3 is 15 residues. The CDR3 reads CASSPQGAANEKLFF. CDR3 nucleotide sequence: TGTGCCAGCTCACCCCAGGGGGCTGCTAATGAAAAACTGTTTTTT.

The chain joins TRBV7-9 to TRBJ1-1; a weak D match, TRBD1 (5 bases). The CDR3 sequence is 15 residues long. Germline values: CDR1 SEHNR, CDR2 FQNEAQ (reference sequence). Trimming removed 0 bases from V and 4 bases from J, with 12 bases in between. CDR3 in DNA: TGTGCCAGCAGCTTAGCGCCCAGGGAGGGCACTGAAGCTTTCTTT. Its protein is CASSLAPREGTEAFF.

This rearrangement joins TRBV5-6 to TRBJ1-1; TRBD1 matches 10 bases. CDR1 and CDR2 (germline): SGHDT, YYEEEE. The CDR3 contains 17 residues. The ends lost 0 bases at V and 7 bases at J; junction bases unmatched: 12. The CDR3 spells CASSLVLLGRTGGEAFF. Here the CDR3 DNA reads TGTGCCAGCAGCTTGGTGTTGTTAGGCCGGACAGGGGGTGAAGCTTTCTTT.